The T cell receptor (beta chain) under discussion was sequenced for a study of shared clonotypes between healthy human individuals. Points from the study as a whole: Non-shared clonotypes had lower generation probabilities than clonotypes shared by all four sorted-subset donors. Larger estimated richness was generally recorded for naive subsets relative to memory subsets. Apart from blood, nothing was sampled; tissue repertoires likely differ.

Comments on this clone: Its antigen is unidentified.

The CDR3 is 16 amino acids. Looked up from germline, CDR1 is MGHRA and CDR2 is YSYEKL. Trimming stripped 4 bases from V and 3 bases from J, with 16 bases between. Using immunoSEQ multiplex PCR, the repertoire was profiled, and TCRdb retains in-frame clones only, with some absent. Among some 2,000,000 clones, around 95% were seen once, and the ten largest hold over 0.1%. This TCR derives from a young man in good health. The rearrangement links TRBV4-1 to TRBJ2-4, with D hard to call. The sequencing input was naive CD4+ T cells sorted from blood. Subset specified: CD45RA+ positively selected. The CDR3 reads CASSPGKALGKNIQYF. In DNA form, the CDR3 reads TGCGCCAGCAGCCCCGGAAAAGCCTTAGGCAAAAACATTCAGTACTTC.